Listed below are T cell receptor beta chains from one sample, sequenced in a study of T-cell reconstitution after alpha-beta-depleted transplantation in children. TCRdb processed the PCR reads anew with MiXCR; each CDR3 protein has one entry. The sample shows around 140,000 distinct CDR3 sequences, 8% to 10% of them seen only once. Sequenced here: PBMCs, mostly from graft donor cells, sampled 180 days after TCRalphabeta/CD19-depleted stem cell transplant. Receptors originate from a female patient younger than 10 who had a stem cell transplant for congenital amegakaryocytic thrombocytopenia, so the T cells may come from the graft donor. Each CDR3 is given with its conserved first and last residue. D genes are given only for firm matches. A row's size may be missing; if present it is once, few, many or a size class.

clone size,J gene,D gene,V gene,CDR3 DNA,CDR3 protein
few,TRBJ2-7,NA,TRBV6-1,TGTGCCAGCAGCCAAACTGCCGGGACGGGAGCCTACGAGCAGTACTTC,CASSQTAGTGAYEQYF
many,TRBJ1-2,NA,TRBV12-3/TRBV12-4,TGTGCCAGCAGTTTAAGGGGGGGCACCACCTATGGCTACACCTTC,CASSLRGGTTYGYTF
NA,TRBJ1-2,NA,TRBV25-1,TGTGCCAGCAGTGAAGGGGGCAGACTGGGTGGCTACACCTTC,CASSEGGRLGGYTF
few,TRBJ1-2,NA,TRBV7-9,TGTGCCAGCAGCCCCAACACGGGTCGTGGCTACACCTTC,CASSPNTGRGYTF
NA,TRBJ2-3,NA,TRBV20-1,TGCAGTGCTAGAGATCCCCAGGGCGTAGATACGCAGTATTTT,CSARDPQGVDTQYF
many,TRBJ2-1,TRBD2,TRBV10-3,TGTGCCACCAACGTAGCGGGGTCAGGCAATGAGCAGTTCTTC,CATNVAGSGNEQFF
many,TRBJ2-1,TRBD2,TRBV20-1,TGCAGTGCTTCCAGCGGGGGGGCCCATGAGCAGTTCTTC,CSASSGGAHEQFF
many,TRBJ2-2,NA,TRBV2,TGTGCCAGCACGGGGAGGATCACCGGGGAGCTGTTTTTT,CASTGRITGELFF
NA,TRBJ2-7,NA,TRBV19,TGTGCCAGTAGTGCGGGTCAAACCTACGAGCAGTACTTC,CASSAGQTYEQYF
many,TRBJ2-5,TRBD2,TRBV10-3,TGTGCCATCAGTGGGGGACTAGCGGGGTACCAAGAGACCCAGTACTTC,CAISGGLAGYQETQYF
many,TRBJ2-2,TRBD1,TRBV12-3/TRBV12-4,TGTGCCAGCAGACCGACAGGGCTCGGGGAGCTGTTTTTT,CASRPTGLGELFF
many,TRBJ1-2,TRBD1,TRBV12-3/TRBV12-4,TGTGCCAGCAGTCAAACAAGACAGGGGGATGGCTACACCTTC,CASSQTRQGDGYTF
NA,TRBJ2-2,TRBD1,TRBV20-1,TGCAGTTCGCCGGGACAGGGGAATGCCGGGGAGCTGTTTTTT,CSSPGQGNAGELFF
NA,TRBJ1-1,NA,TRBV5-1,TGCGCCAGCAGCTTCAGCGGGAGGAACACTGAAGCTTTCTTT,CASSFSGRNTEAFF
few,TRBJ1-3,NA,TRBV12-3/TRBV12-4,TGTGCCAGCAGCCAAGAGAGACAGTCTGAAAACACCATATATTTT,CASSQERQSENTIYF
medium-sized,TRBJ2-2,NA,TRBV6-2/TRBV6-3,TGTGCCAGCAGGGAGACCAATCTCTTCACCGGGGAGCTGTTTTTT,CASRETNLFTGELFF
many,TRBJ2-7,TRBD1,TRBV10-3,TGTGCCATCAGTGGGACGGGACAGGGACAACAGTACTTC,CAISGTGQGQQYF
few,TRBJ2-2,NA,TRBV4-3,TGCGCCAGCAGCCAAGATAGAGCCGGCTTCTACTCCGGGGAGCTGTTTTTT,CASSQDRAGFYSGELFF
few,TRBJ2-1,TRBD2,TRBV2,TGTGCCAGCACGGCTAGCGGGAGAGGGTCCTACAATGAGCAGTTCTTC,CASTASGRGSYNEQFF
many,TRBJ2-7,TRBD1,TRBV3-1,TGTGCCAGCAGCCAACAGGGACAGGGACCCCTCGAGCAGTACTTC,CASSQQGQGPLEQYF
many,TRBJ2-3,NA,TRBV7-6,TGTGCCAGCAGCCAGGCTCTACCTCGGGGCACAGATACGCAGTATTTT,CASSQALPRGTDTQYF
many,TRBJ2-5,NA,TRBV29-1,TGCAGCGTCCGGGACTCACAAGAGACCCAGTACTTC,CSVRDSQETQYF
many,TRBJ2-3,NA,TRBV20-1,TGCAGTGTTACAGGGATACGGACAGATACGCAGTATTTT,CSVTGIRTDTQYF